The 30 T cell receptor beta chains given below trace back to one sample, sequenced in a study of blood T cell repertoires in COVID-19 (dated by TCRdb to the early 2020s). The method behind the library was the immunoSEQ multiplex PCR assay. TCRdb retrieved this table from immuneACCESS and kept in-frame rearrangements only. Not all clones are present; in checked studies, unresolved V genes account for under half, and no reason is known for the remainder. The sample records 100,000 to 130,000 clones, 84% of which are singletons. 4% to 5.5% of the sample lies in the top ten. The specimen sequenced was peripheral blood. Receptors were obtained from a human donor in a cohort sampled during active COVID-19.

The chain has TRBV7-3 and TRBJ2-3; the D gene is possibly TRBD1 (5 bases). In germline, CDR1 is SGHTA, CDR2 FQGTGA. The CDR3 loop spans 13 amino acids. Trimming took off 1 base at V and 6 bases at J, with 8 bases between the two ends. The chain's CDR3 is CASSLISGDTQYF. DNA for the CDR3: TGTGCCAGCAGCTTAATATCAGGGGATACGCAGTATTTT.

The CDR3 sequence: CASSSLRDLWDKNIQYF. The CDR3 coding sequence is TGTGCCAGCAGCTCCCTCCGGGACTTATGGGACAAAAACATTCAGTACTTC. The chain has TRBV5-6 and TRBJ2-4; D is perhaps TRBD2 (6 bases). Germline V gene data show CDR1 as SGHDT and CDR2 as YYEEEE. The CDR3 is made up of 17 amino acids. Trimming took 3 bases from V and 3 from J, leaving 19 bases between them.

The V call is TRBV4-3, the J call TRBJ1-1, with a weak D call TRBD1 (5 bases). The V gene lost 0 bases and the J gene lost 5 bases, with 7 bases spanning the gap. The CDR3 is 13 residues long. Germline lookup yields CDR1 LGHNA and CDR2 YSLEER. The CDR3 DNA follows: TGCGCCAGCAGCCAAGAACGGGGGACTGAAGCTTTCTTT. Its translation: CASSQERGTEAFF.

This rearrangement joins TRBV10-3 to TRBJ2-7; the D gene is possibly TRBD1 (6 bases). The V end was cut by 4 bases, the J end by 4 bases, with 11 bases between. The CDR3 is made up of 13 amino acids. The germline V gene has CDR1 ENHRY and CDR2 SYGVKD. The CDR3 is CAISGQDPYEQYF. The CDR3 bases are TGTGCCATCAGTGGACAGGACCCTTACGAGCAGTACTTC.

The V and J genes are TRBV10-1 and TRBJ2-3, with 8 bases that match TRBD2. V lost 4 bases and J lost 2; bases outside the gene matches: 5. This CDR3 is built from 15 residues. CDR1 is WNHNN and CDR2 is SYGVQD in the germline V gene (reference sequence). The CDR3 bases are TGCGCCAGCAGTGGAGCGGGAGCTACCACAGATACGCAGTATTTT. As protein: CASSGAGATTDTQYF.

A note on this clone: Other DNA sequences in the sample encode the same CDR3. The chain carries TRBV5-1 and TRBJ2-6; 8 bases map to TRBD1. The J segment lost 2 bases and the V segment lost 5 bases, leaving 3 bases of the junction unmatched. Germline V gene data show CDR1 as SGHRS and CDR2 as YFSETQ. The CDR3 loop spans 15 amino acids. CDR3 protein: CASSSTGAGANVLTF. As DNA, the CDR3 is TGCGCCAGCAGTTCGACAGGGGCTGGGGCCAACGTCCTGACTTTC.

This clone was observed a single time. The chain links TRBV7-3 to TRBJ2-1, with 11 nucleotides matching TRBD2. V dropped 6 bases and J dropped 13; count of bases not matched to a gene: 8. The CDR3 extends over 13 amino acids. CDR1 is SGHTA and CDR2 is FQGTGA in the germline V gene. CDR3 bases: TGTGCCAGCAGAGAACGACTAGCGGGACCACAGTTCTTC. This gives the protein CASRERLAGPQFF.

The genes are TRBV18 and TRBJ2-5, with TRBD2 matching over 9 bases. V dropped 2 bases and J dropped 2; count of bases not matched to a gene: 12. The CDR3 runs 18 residues. The V gene's germline CDR1 is KGHSH and CDR2 LQKENI. The CDR3 bases are TGTGCCAGCTCACCAACACTACATAGCGGGAGCAGTCAAGAGACCCAGTACTTC. Its translation is CASSPTLHSGSSQETQYF.

This chain links TRBV9 with TRBJ1-4, with TRBD1 matching over 7 bases. The CDR3 has 14 residues. V lost 7 bases to trimming and J lost 2 bases; unmatched junction nucleotides: 5. The V gene's germline CDR1 is SGDLS and CDR2 YYNGEE. Here the CDR3 DNA reads TGTGCCAGCGGTACAGGGGTGACTAATGAAAAACTGTTTTTT. Encoded protein: CASGTGVTNEKLFF.

This sequence joins TRBV28 and TRBJ2-7; TRBD1 agrees at 8 bases. The ends lost 7 bases at V and 10 bases at J; junction bases unmatched: 6. Per germline, CDR1 MDHEN and CDR2 SYDVKM. The CDR3 runs 11 residues. For the CDR3, the DNA is TGTGCCAGCAATCAGGGGGCCGTCCAGTACGTC. Its translation is CASNQGAVQYV.

V gene TRBV19 combines with J gene TRBJ2-1; 7 bases are a match to TRBD1. CDR3 length equals 20 residues. V shed 4 bases, J shed 0 bases, and the junction held 18 bases outside the gene matches. The germline V gene has CDR1 LNHDA and CDR2 SQIVND (reference sequence). The CDR3 region has the DNA TGTGCCAGTAGTACTCATCCCCCTTACGGGACAGTGAGCTCCTACAATGAGCAGTTCTTC. This encodes CASSTHPPYGTVSSYNEQFF.

This sequence joins TRBV5-6 and TRBJ1-5; D gene uncertain. CDR3 size: 15 residues. Per the germline V gene, CDR1 is SGHDT and CDR2 is YYEEEE. V lost 1 base to trimming and J lost 6 bases, with 14 bases between them. CDR3 sequence (DNA): TGTGCCAGCAGCTTGAGGGTTGGCGGGGTTCAGCCCCAGCATTTT. It yields the protein CASSLRVGGVQPQHF.

As concerns this clone: Other DNA sequences in this specimen translate into the identical CDR3. The chain carries TRBV7-2 and TRBJ1-1; D might be TRBD1 (5 bases). The CDR3 consists of 13 residues. The V gene's germline CDR1 is SGHTA and CDR2 FQGNSA. V lost 3 bases, J lost 2 bases, and 7 bases lay in between. The CDR3 DNA sequence: TGTGCCAGCAGCTTCCAGGGTAACACTGAAGCTTTCTTT. It is translated as CASSFQGNTEAFF.

In its sample, this clone was seen once. CDR3 bases: TGCGCCAGCAGCATGTGGACAGGGGCGGAAGAAAAACTGTTTTTT. It is translated as CASSMWTGAEEKLFF. The chain combines TRBV5-1 with TRBJ1-4, with 9 bases matching TRBD1. V lost 4 bases, J lost 8 bases, and 9 bases stayed unmatched. Germline loops: CDR1 SGHRS, CDR2 YFSETQ. The CDR3 loop spans 15 amino acids.

The rearrangement uses TRBV7-9 and TRBJ2-1, with TRBD2 matching over 11 bases. The V gene's germline CDR1 is SEHNR and CDR2 FQNEAQ (reference sequence). The CDR3 consists of 16 residues. V was pared by 5 bases and J by 3 bases, with 6 bases of the junction left unmatched. CDR3 coding DNA: TGTGCCAGCAGCCCCCAGACTAGCGGGAACTACAATGAGCAGTTCTTC. Translating it yields CASSPQTSGNYNEQFF.

V gene TRBV3-1 (or the pseudogene TRBV3-2) combines with J gene TRBJ2-2, with D tentatively TRBD2 (6 bases). The CDR3 runs 16 residues. Germline assignment: CDR1 LGHDT and CDR2 YNNKEL (reference sequence). V was clipped by 1 base and J by 0 bases, with 9 bases between them. The CDR3 sequence: CASSQGRGANTGELFF. The CDR3 DNA sequence: TGTGCCAGCAGCCAAGGGAGGGGCGCGAACACCGGGGAGCTGTTTTTT.

V is TRBV19 and J is TRBJ2-1; TRBD2 is a possible D gene (5 bases). The CDR3 runs to 14 residues. Between the trimmed V and J ends, which lost 5 bases and 2 bases, there was a span of 10 bases. CDR1 and CDR2 (germline): LNHDA, SQIVND (reference sequence). The DNA of the CDR3 is TGTGCCAGTAGTGCTAGCCGTACCTACAATGAGCAGTTCTTC. This encodes CASSASRTYNEQFF. The full variable domain, with the rest looked up from reference TRBV19 and TRBJ2-1, is DGGITQSPKYLFRKEGQNVTLSCEQNLNHDAMYWYRQDPGQGLRLIYYSQIVNDFQKGDIAEGYSVSREKKESFPLTVTSAQKNPTAFYLCASSASRTYNEQFFGPGTRLTVL.

Of note for this clone: The junction departs from the called germline gene at one end, perhaps through a read error. The genes are TRBV7-7 and TRBJ2-1; 8 bases agree with TRBD1. The length of the CDR3 is 15 residues. The germline V gene encodes CDR1 SSHAT and CDR2 FNYEAQ (reference sequence). CDR3 coding DNA: TGTGCTAGCAGCTTAGCGAGGACAGGGAGCAATGAGCAGTTCTTC. This gives the protein CASSLARTGSNEQFF.

Worth noting for this clone: This sample also contains other DNA sequences that code for the same CDR3. The chain couples TRBV6-5 to TRBJ1-5; D is possibly TRBD1 (6 bases). Germline CDR1 reads MNHEY; CDR2 reads SVGAGI. V was clipped by 6 bases and J by 7 bases, with 13 bases between them. CDR3 length equals 13 residues. The CDR3 DNA follows: TGTGCCAGCAGGGGGGGCGGGGGGCAGCCCCAGCATTTT. Protein: CASRGGGGQPQHF.

The V gene is TRBV5-6, the J gene TRBJ1-5; D perhaps matches TRBD1 (6 bases). The CDR3 sequence is 17 residues long. Germline V CDR1 and CDR2: SGHDT, YYEEEE. Trimming stripped 0 bases from V and 2 bases from J, with 15 bases between. The CDR3 is CASSLAGGAWGNQPQHF. In DNA form, the CDR3 reads TGTGCCAGCAGCTTGGCCGGGGGGGCATGGGGCAATCAGCCCCAGCATTTT.

This chain uses TRBV3-1 (or the pseudogene TRBV3-2) with TRBJ1-3; D unclear. CDR1 is LGHDT, CDR2 YNNKEL, per germline (reference sequence). V was trimmed by 1 base and J by 2 bases, leaving 9 bases between them. The CDR3 loop spans 15 amino acids. The CDR3 reads CASSQGDGPGNTIYF. The CDR3 nucleotides are TGTGCCAGCAGCCAAGGTGATGGCCCTGGAAACACCATATATTTT.

The chain is built from TRBV24-1 and TRBJ1-2, with a possible D match to TRBD1 (6 bases). V dropped 1 base and J dropped 3 bases, with 17 bases sitting between them. The CDR3 loop spans 17 amino acids. Germline CDR1 and CDR2: KGHDR and SFDVKD. In nucleotides, the CDR3 is TGTGCCACCAGTGATTTTAGCCCCGGGGGGCGGTACTATGGCTACACCTTC. Translating it yields CATSDFSPGGRYYGYTF.

The chain couples TRBV4-1 to TRBJ2-6; weak D call: TRBD2 (5 bases). Trimming took 0 bases from V and 1 from J, leaving 13 bases between them. The CDR3 sequence is 18 residues long. Germline CDR1 and CDR2: MGHRA and YSYEKL. CDR3 in DNA: TGCGCCAGCAGCCAAGATGTGGAGACGGGATCTGGGGCCAACGTCCTGACTTTC. As protein: CASSQDVETGSGANVLTF.

J is TRBJ2-3 and V is TRBV30; 11 bases align to TRBD2. This CDR3 has 15 amino acids. Per the germline V gene, CDR1 is GTSNPN and CDR2 is SVGIG (reference sequence). V lost 2 bases, J lost 3 bases, and 4 bases stayed unmatched. This CDR3 is CAWSIAGGLTDTQYF. CDR3 DNA: TGTGCCTGGAGTATAGCGGGAGGGTTGACAGATACGCAGTATTTT.

The chain joins TRBV28 to TRBJ2-1, with 14 bases that match TRBD2. Germline V lookup: CDR1 MDHEN, CDR2 SYDVKM. The CDR3 length is 19 residues. Trimming at V came to 5 bases and at J to 9 bases, leaving 18 bases not matched to a gene. The CDR3 here is CASSPRGMRLAGGQGEQFF. The CDR3 DNA sequence: TGTGCCAGCAGTCCCCGAGGAATGAGACTAGCGGGAGGGCAGGGTGAGCAGTTCTTC.

The rearrangement joins TRBV10-3 to TRBJ2-1; TRBD2 is a possible D gene (5 bases). V shed 3 bases and J shed 7 bases, with 7 bases lying between them. The CDR3 has 12 amino acids. Germline-derived CDR1 and CDR2 are ENHRY and SYGVKD. CDR3 protein: CAISDGGNEQFF. The CDR3, as DNA: TGTGCCATCAGTGATGGCGGGAATGAGCAGTTCTTC.

This chain uses TRBV18 with TRBJ1-2; no clear D gene. The CDR3 contains 12 residues. Germline V lookup: CDR1 KGHSH, CDR2 LQKENI. V lost 3 bases and J 8 bases, leaving 10 bases between the germline ends. The CDR3 coding sequence is TGTGCCAGCTCACCTGAGAGGGAAGGCTACACCTTC. This gives the protein CASSPEREGYTF.

The V call is TRBV6-5, the J call TRBJ2-1, with 10 nucleotides matching TRBD1. Trimming at V came to 2 bases and at J to 6 bases, leaving 4 bases not matched to a gene. Germline V gives CDR1 MNHEY, CDR2 SVGAGI. The CDR3 is made up of 15 amino acids. CDR3 DNA sequence: TGTGCCAGCAGTTACACAAGGACAGGGGGCAATGAGCAGTTCTTC. Protein product: CASSYTRTGGNEQFF.

The J gene is TRBJ2-5, the V gene TRBV5-1; D perhaps matches TRBD1 (6 bases). The CDR3 spans 15 residues. Germline V gene data show CDR1 as SGHRS and CDR2 as YFSETQ. The germline V and J ends were trimmed by 0 bases and 4 bases, with 13 bases remaining between them. The CDR3 bases are TGCGCCAGCAGCTTGGGGGGGCAGCTCGGAGAGACCCAGTACTTC. It translates to CASSLGGQLGETQYF.

This clone is a singleton in its sample. The V call is TRBV5-1, the J call TRBJ1-1; a weak D match, TRBD1 (6 bases). Germline lookup yields CDR1 SGHRS and CDR2 YFSETQ. This CDR3 is 14 amino acids long. Deletions cut 6 bases from V and 4 bases from J, with 16 bases between. CDR3 protein: CASNPGRGPTEAFF. For the CDR3, the DNA is TGCGCCAGCAATCCGGGGCGGGGGCCCACTGAAGCTTTCTTT.